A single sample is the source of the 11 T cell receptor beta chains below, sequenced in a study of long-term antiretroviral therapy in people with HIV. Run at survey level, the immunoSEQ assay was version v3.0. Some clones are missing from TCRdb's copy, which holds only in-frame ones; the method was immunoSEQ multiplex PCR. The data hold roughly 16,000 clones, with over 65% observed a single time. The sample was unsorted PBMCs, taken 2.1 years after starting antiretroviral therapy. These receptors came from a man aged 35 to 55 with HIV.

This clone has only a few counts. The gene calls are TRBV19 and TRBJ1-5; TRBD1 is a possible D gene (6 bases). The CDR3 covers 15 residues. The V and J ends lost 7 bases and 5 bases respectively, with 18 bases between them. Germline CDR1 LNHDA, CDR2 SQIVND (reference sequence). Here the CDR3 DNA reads TGTGCCAGTACCACAGGGTTGACTTTTGATCAGCCCCAGCATTTT. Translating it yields CASTTGLTFDQPQHF.

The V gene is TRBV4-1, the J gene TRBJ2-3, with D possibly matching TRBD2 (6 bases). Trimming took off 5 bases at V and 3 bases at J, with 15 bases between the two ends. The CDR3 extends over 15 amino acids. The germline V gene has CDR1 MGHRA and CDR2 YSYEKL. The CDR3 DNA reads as TGCGCCAGCAGCTTATCCGGGACTGGGACAGATACGCAGTATTTT. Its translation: CASSLSGTGTDTQYF.

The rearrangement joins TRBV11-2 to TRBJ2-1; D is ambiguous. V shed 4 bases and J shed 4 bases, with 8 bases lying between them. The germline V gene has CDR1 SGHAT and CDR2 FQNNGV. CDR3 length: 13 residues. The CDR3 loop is CASSSEGYNEQFF. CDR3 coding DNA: TGTGCCAGCAGCTCGGAAGGGTACAATGAGCAGTTCTTC.

CDR3 DNA: TGCGCCAGCAGCCAAGACCCAAGGGTCGGTTTCTTT. Its protein is CASSQDPRVGFF. V and J are TRBV4-1 and TRBJ1-1; D gene unclear. Deletions cut 0 bases from V and 13 bases from J, with 12 bases between. The CDR3 extends over 12 amino acids. The V gene's germline CDR1 is MGHRA and CDR2 YSYEKL.

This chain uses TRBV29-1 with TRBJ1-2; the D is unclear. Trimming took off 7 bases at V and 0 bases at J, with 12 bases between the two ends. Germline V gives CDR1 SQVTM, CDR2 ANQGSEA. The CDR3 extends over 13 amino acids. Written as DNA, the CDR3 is TGCAGCGCGCGTCTTTCAGCTAACTATGGCTACACCTTC. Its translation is CSARLSANYGYTF.

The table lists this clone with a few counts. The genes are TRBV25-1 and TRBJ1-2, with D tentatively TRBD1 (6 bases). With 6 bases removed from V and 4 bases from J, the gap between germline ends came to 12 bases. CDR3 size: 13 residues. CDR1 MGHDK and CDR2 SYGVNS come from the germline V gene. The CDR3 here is CASRGRGPYGYTF. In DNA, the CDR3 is TGTGCCAGCAGGGGACGGGGGCCCTATGGCTACACCTTC.

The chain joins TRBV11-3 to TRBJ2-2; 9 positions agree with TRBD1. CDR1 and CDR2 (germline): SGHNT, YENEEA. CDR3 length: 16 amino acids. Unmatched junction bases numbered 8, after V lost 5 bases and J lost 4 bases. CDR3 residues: CASSHLQGASTGELFF. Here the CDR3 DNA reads TGTGCCAGCAGCCACCTACAGGGGGCGAGCACCGGGGAGCTGTTTTTT. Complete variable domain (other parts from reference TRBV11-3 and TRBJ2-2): EAGVVQSPRYKIIEKKQPVAFWCNPISGHNTLYWYLQNLGQGPELLIRYENEEAVDDSQLPKDRFSAERLKGVDSTLKIQPAELGDSAVYLCASSHLQGASTGELFFGEGSRLTVL.

The CDR3 nucleotides are TGTGCCAGCAGTTTCTCGGGGGGCTCGGATGGCTACACCTTC. Translated: CASSFSGGSDGYTF. The rearrangement uses TRBV27 and TRBJ1-2; perhaps TRBD1 as D (6 bases). Deletions cut 3 bases from V and 6 bases from J, with 14 bases between. Germline V gene data show CDR1 as MNHEY and CDR2 as SMNVEV (reference sequence). This CDR3 spans 14 amino acids.

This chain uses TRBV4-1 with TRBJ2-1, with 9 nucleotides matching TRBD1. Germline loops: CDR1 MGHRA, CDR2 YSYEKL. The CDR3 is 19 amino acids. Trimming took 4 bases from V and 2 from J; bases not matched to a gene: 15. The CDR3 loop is CASSRRDREAEGAYNEQFF. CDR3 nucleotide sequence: TGCGCCAGCAGCCGCCGGGACAGGGAAGCGGAGGGAGCCTACAATGAGCAGTTCTTC.

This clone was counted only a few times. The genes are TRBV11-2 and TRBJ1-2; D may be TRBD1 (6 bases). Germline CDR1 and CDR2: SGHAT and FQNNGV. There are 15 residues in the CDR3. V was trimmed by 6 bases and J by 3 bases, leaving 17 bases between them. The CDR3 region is CASRSRGAVDYGYTF. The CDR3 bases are TGTGCCAGCAGGTCTCGGGGGGCAGTAGACTATGGCTACACCTTC.

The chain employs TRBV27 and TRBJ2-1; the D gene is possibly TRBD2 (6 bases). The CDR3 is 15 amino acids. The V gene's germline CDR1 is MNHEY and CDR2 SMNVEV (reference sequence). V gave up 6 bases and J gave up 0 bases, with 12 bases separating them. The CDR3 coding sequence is TGTGCCAGCAGCCCTGAGACTAGCTCCTACAATGAGCAGTTCTTC. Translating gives CASSPETSSYNEQFF.